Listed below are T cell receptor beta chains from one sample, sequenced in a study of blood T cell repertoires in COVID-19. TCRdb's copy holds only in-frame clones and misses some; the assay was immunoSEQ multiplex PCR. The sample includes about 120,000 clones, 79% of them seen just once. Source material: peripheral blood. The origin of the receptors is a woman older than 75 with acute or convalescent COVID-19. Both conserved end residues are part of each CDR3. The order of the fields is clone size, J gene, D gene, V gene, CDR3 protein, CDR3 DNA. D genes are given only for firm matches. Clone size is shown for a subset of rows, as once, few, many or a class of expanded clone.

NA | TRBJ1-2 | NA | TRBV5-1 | CASSLGVGGAAGYTF | TGCGCCAGCAGCTTGGGGGTCGGAGGGGCCGCTGGCTACACCTTC
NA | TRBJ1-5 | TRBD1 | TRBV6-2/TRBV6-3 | CASSSGQVNQPQHF | TGTGCCAGCAGTTCGGGACAGGTAAATCAGCCCCAGCATTTT
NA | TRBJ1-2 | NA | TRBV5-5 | CASSLGQTYYGYTF | TGTGCCAGCAGCCTAGGACAGACCTACTATGGCTACACCTTC
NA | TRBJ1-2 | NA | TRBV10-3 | CAISEERQNYGYTF | TGTGCCATCAGTGAGGAAAGACAGAACTATGGCTACACCTTC
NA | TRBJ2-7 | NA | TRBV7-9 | CASRGSFSYEQYF | TGTGCCAGCAGGGGCAGCTTTTCCTACGAGCAGTACTTC
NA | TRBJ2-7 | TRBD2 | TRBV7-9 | CASRGLGGTYEQYF | TGTGCCAGCAGAGGACTCGGGGGGACCTACGAGCAGTACTTC
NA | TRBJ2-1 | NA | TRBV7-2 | CASSYRYGGTDNEQFF | TGTGCCAGCAGCTACCGCTACGGCGGGACAGACAATGAGCAGTTCTTC
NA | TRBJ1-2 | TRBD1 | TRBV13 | CASSSWGQFLNYGYTF | TGTGCCAGCAGCTCGTGGGGACAGTTCTTAAACTATGGCTACACCTTC
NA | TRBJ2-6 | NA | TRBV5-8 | CASSRMYRAGANVLTF | TGTGCCAGCAGCCGGATGTACAGGGCTGGGGCCAACGTCCTGACTTTC
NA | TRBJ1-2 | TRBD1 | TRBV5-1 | CASSYLQGANYGYTF | TGCGCCAGCAGCTATTTACAGGGGGCGAACTATGGCTACACCTTC
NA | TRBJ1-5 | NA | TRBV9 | CASSVGPEEPQHF | TGTGCCAGCAGCGTAGGGCCTGAGGAGCCCCAGCATTTT
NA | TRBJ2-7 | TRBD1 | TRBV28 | CASTTGTGVLGSYEQYF | TGTGCCAGCACCACCGGGACAGGGGTTTTGGGCTCCTACGAGCAGTACTTC
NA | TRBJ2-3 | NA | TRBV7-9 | CASSQQDPIDTQYF | TGTGCCAGCAGCCAACAGGATCCCATAGATACGCAGTATTTT
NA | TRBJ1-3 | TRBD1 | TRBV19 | CASSNSRGQHGNTIYF | TGTGCCAGTAGCAATAGCCGGGGACAGCATGGAAACACCATATATTTT
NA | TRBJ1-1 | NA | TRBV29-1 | CSGGNAEAFF | TGCAGCGGCGGCAACGCTGAAGCTTTCTTT
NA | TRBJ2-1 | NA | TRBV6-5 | CASSYASSYNEQFF | TGTGCCAGCAGTTATGCGAGCTCCTACAATGAGCAGTTCTTC
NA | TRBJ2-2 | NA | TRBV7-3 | CASSSIHTGELFF | TGTGCCAGCAGCTCCATTCACACCGGGGAGCTGTTTTTT
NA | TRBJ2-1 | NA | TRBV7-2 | CASTPRFTYNEQFF | TGTGCCAGTACCCCGAGGTTCACCTACAATGAGCAGTTCTTC
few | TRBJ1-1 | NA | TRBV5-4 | CASSGQLNTEAFF | TGTGCCAGCAGCGGACAGTTGAACACTGAAGCTTTCTTT
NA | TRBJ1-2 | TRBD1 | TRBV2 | CASRGDRGVVNGYTF | TGTGCCAGCAGGGGGGACAGGGGGGTGGTGAATGGCTACACCTTC
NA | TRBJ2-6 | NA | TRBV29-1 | CSVETGFSGANVLTF | TGCAGCGTTGAAACAGGCTTCTCTGGGGCCAACGTCCTGACTTTC
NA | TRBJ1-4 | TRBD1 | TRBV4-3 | CASSQAGTGYEKLFF | TGCGCCAGCAGCCAGGCCGGGACAGGGTACGAAAAACTGTTTTTT
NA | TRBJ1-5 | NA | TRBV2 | CASSREARGNQPQHF | TGTGCCAGCTCAAGAGAAGCCAGGGGCAATCAGCCCCAGCATTTT
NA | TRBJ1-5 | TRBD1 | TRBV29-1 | CSVGDRVNQPQHF | TGCAGCGTTGGGGACAGGGTCAATCAGCCCCAGCATTTT
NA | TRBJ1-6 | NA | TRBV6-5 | CASSPVSYNSPLHF | TGTGCCAGCAGCCCGGTCTCCTATAATTCACCCCTCCACTTT
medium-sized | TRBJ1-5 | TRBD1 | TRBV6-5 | CASSSQGGMGNQPQHF | TGTGCCAGCAGTTCTCAGGGGGGAATGGGCAATCAGCCCCAGCATTTT
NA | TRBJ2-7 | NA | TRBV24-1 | CATSDGDTYEQYF | TGTGCCACCAGTGATGGGGACACCTACGAGCAGTACTTC
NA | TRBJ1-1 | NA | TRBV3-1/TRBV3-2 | CASSQGGEGVTEAFF | TGTGCCAGCAGCCAAGGTGGGGAGGGAGTCACTGAAGCTTTCTTT
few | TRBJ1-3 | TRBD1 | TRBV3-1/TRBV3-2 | CASSPFTGTGGGNTIYF | TGTGCCAGCAGCCCCTTTACCGGGACAGGGGGAGGAAACACCATATATTTT
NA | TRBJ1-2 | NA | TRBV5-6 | CASSLERSKRYTF | TGTGCCAGCAGCTTGGAACGGTCTAAGCGCTACACCTTC
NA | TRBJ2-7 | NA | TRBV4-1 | CASSQGWDNSYEQYF | TGCGCCAGCAGCCAAGGGTGGGACAACTCCTACGAGCAGTACTTC
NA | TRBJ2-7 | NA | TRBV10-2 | CASTSRQAWGEQYF | TGCGCCAGCACTTCACGACAGGCCTGGGGCGAGCAGTACTTC
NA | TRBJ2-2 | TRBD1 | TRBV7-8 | CASSRSRDRVTGELFF | TGTGCCAGCAGCCGTTCCCGGGACAGGGTCACCGGGGAGCTGTTTTTT
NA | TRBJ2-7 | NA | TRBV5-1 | CASSSLSSYEQYF | TGCGCCAGCAGCTCCCTTAGCTCCTACGAGCAGTACTTC
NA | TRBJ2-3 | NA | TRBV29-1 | CSVVVGVTDTQYF | TGCAGCGTTGTGGTAGGGGTCACAGATACGCAGTATTTT
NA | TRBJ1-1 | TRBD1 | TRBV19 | CASSMAQGAVTEAFF | TGTGCCAGTAGTATGGCTCAGGGGGCTGTCACTGAAGCTTTCTTT
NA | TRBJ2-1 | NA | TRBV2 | CASSERLASYNEQFF | TGTGCCAGCAGTGAAAGGCTAGCCTCCTACAATGAGCAGTTCTTC
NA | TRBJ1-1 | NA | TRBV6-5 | CASRRGWMNTEAFF | TGTGCCAGCAGGCGGGGATGGATGAACACTGAAGCTTTCTTT
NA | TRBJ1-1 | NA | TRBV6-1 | CASSEMHTTQTEAFF | TGTGCCAGCAGTGAAATGCACACTACTCAGACTGAAGCTTTCTTT
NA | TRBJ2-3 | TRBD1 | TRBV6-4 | CASSGVAGTGLCDTQYF | TGTGCCAGCAGTGGGGTCGCGGGGACAGGGTTATGTGATACGCAGTATTTT
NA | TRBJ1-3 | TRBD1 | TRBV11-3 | CASSLVSGTGPNTIYF | TGTGCCAGCAGCTTAGTCTCCGGGACAGGCCCAAACACCATATATTTT
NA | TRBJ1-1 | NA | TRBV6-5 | CASSYSRGGVTEAFF | TGTGCCAGCAGTTACTCACGAGGGGGGGTCACTGAAGCTTTCTTT